The clone carrying this T cell receptor beta chain came up a few times. Its specificity is unknown. Germline V gene data show CDR1 as LGHNA and CDR2 as YNFKEQ. Trimming shortened V by 4 bases and J by 2 bases, and 14 bases separated the two germline ends. The CDR3 contains 15 residues. This entry comes from a study of CD8 T cells in ankylosing spondylitis. Regarding the study as a whole: Within peripheral blood, clones linked to disease were CD8+ and relatively rare.

Quantitative molecular-barcoded 5'-RACE generated the TCR beta libraries. TCRdb analysed the 5' RACE reads with MiXCR anew, one entry per CDR3 protein. The sample includes 150,000 to 200,000 distinct CDR3 sequences, approximately 10% of them seen just once. The sequence was collected from a male donor with ankylosing spondylitis or in good health (not recorded which). The sequenced material came from blood, either unsorted or a sorted T cell fraction (not recorded which). The chain couples TRBV4-2 to TRBJ2-5; D is unclear. The CDR3 spells CASSPSGGRQETQYF. CDR3 sequence (DNA): TGTGCCAGCAGCCCATCCGGCGGACGTCAAGAGACCCAGTACTTC.